The 30 T cell receptor beta chains in this list originate from one sample, sequenced in a study of early T cells in non-severe SARS-CoV-2 infection (dated by TCRdb to the early 2020s). The method behind the library was 5' RACE. The sequencing machine was a NextSeq 500. The public reads were reanalyzed by TCRdb: fastp trimming at Q25, MiXCR alignment, in-frame beta chains only. CDR3 protein sequences are deduplicated, and each keeps its most common genes and DNA. The sample records tens of thousands of distinct CDR3 sequences, more than 5% of which are singletons. The ten top clones hold 7.6% of the sample. Material for sequencing was whole blood. The receptors here all came from an adult who was a healthcare worker with PCR-confirmed SARS-CoV-2 infection or an uninfected control (not recorded which).

This clonotype was seen many times. The CDR3 nucleotides read TGTGCTAGTGGTTCTCCTCTCCCGGAGCAGTTCTTC. Protein sequence: CASGSPLPEQFF. The chain has TRBV12-5 and TRBJ2-1; D ambiguous. CDR1 and CDR2 from the germline V gene are LGHNT and FRNRAP. V dropped 4 bases and J dropped 10 bases, with 11 bases sitting between them. This CDR3 comprises 12 residues. Based on the CDR3 plus reference TRBV12-5 and TRBJ2-1, the full variable domain is DARVTQTPRHKVTEMGQEVTMRCQPILGHNTVFWYRQTMMQGLELLAYFRNRAPLDDSGMPKDRFSAEMPDATLATLKIQPSEPRDSAVYFCASGSPLPEQFFGPGTRLTVL.

This clonotype was seen many times. The J gene is TRBJ1-1, the V gene TRBV10-2; possible D gene TRBD1, 5 bases. Germline V gene lookup returns CDR1 WSHSY and CDR2 SAAADI. The CDR3 consists of 12 residues. Trimming took off 11 bases at V and 6 bases at J, with 16 bases between the two ends. The CDR3 DNA reads TGCGCCTCCAGGGAGGGCCCCGCTGAAGCTTTCTTT. Its translation is CASREGPAEAFF.

In the case of this clonotype: Just one base apart from a much larger clone, this may be a read error. Because the CDR3's place on the DNA is in doubt, the DNA is left out and the CDR3 is given as listed by TCRdb. This rearrangement joins TRBV2 to TRBJ2-4; the table assigns TRBD1, which was not confirmed against the DNA. The CDR3 numbers 16 amino acids, ends counted. Germline-derived CDR1 and CDR2 are SNHLY and FYNNEI. This CDR3 is CASSFGQGAWENIKYF.

This clonotype was seen ten or more times. This chain links TRBV2 with TRBJ2-1; TRBD2 is a possible D gene (5 bases). CDR1 is SNHLY and CDR2 is FYNNEI in the germline V gene. Trimming took off 6 bases at V and 9 bases at J, with 18 bases between the two ends. The CDR3 length is 14 residues. The CDR3 sequence is CASSPLPEGSEQFF. DNA for the CDR3: TGTGCCAGCAGCCCCCTCCCAGAAGGGAGTGAGCAGTTCTTC.

This clonotype has just a few counts. The rearrangement joins TRBV6-2 or TRBV6-3 to TRBJ2-5; D is uncertain. Per the germline V gene, CDR1 is MNHEY and CDR2 is SVGEGT. The CDR3 contains 11 residues. Trimming removed 5 bases at V and 6 bases at J, with 7 bases between. CDR3 nucleotide sequence: TGTGCCAGCAGTCAAGGGAAGACCCAGTACTTC. Translation gives CASSQGKTQYF.

This clonotype was recorded at least ten times. CDR3: CSVRFKRANEKLFF. CDR3 nucleotides: TGCAGCGTTCGTTTCAAAAGGGCTAATGAAAAACTGTTTTTT. V usage is TRBV29-1 and J usage is TRBJ1-4; D not resolved. This CDR3 region has 14 residues. From germline, CDR1 is SQVTM and CDR2 ANQGSEA. Trimming cost V 5 bases and J 3 bases, with 13 bases left between them. Drawing the rest from reference TRBV29-1 and TRBJ1-4, the complete variable domain is SAVISQKPSRDICQRGTSLTIQCQVDSQVTMMFWYRQQPGQSLTLIATANQGSEATYESGFVIDKFPISRPNLTFSTLTVSNMSPEDSSIYLCSVRFKRANEKLFFGSGTQLSVL.

This clonotype was detected ten times or more. The chain links TRBV4-2 to TRBJ2-7; 8 nucleotides line up with TRBD1. The CDR3 loop spans 14 amino acids. V dropped 1 base and J dropped 6; count of bases not matched to a gene: 5. Germline V gives CDR1 LGHNA, CDR2 YNFKEQ. Here the CDR3 DNA reads TGTGCCAGCAGCCAAGCACCCAGGGGGCTCGAGCAGTACTTC. Protein sequence: CASSQAPRGLEQYF.

This clonotype was seen at least ten times. This chain links TRBV21-1 with TRBJ2-1; the table names TRBD2, a call not compared with the DNA. TRBV21-1 is a documented pseudogene. This CDR3 contains 17 residues. CDR3 sequence (DNA): TGTGCCAGCAGCAAAGGAGAACTAGCGGGAGATCACAATGAGCAGTTCTTC. This sequence encodes CASSKGELAGDHNEQFF.

There are many counts of this clonotype. The CDR3 here is CASNRRTGDSSYNSPLHF. In DNA, the CDR3 is TGTGCCAGCAACCGTCGGACAGGCGATAGCTCCTATAATTCACCCCTCCACTTT. The V call is TRBV27, the J call TRBJ1-6; 7 bases fit TRBD1. J gave up 0 bases and V 7 bases, and 12 bases lay outside the gene matches. Germline CDR1 MNHEY, CDR2 SMNVEV (reference sequence). The CDR3 is 18 residues long.

This clonotype was observed many times. This chain joins TRBV12-3 or TRBV12-4 and TRBJ2-1; a weak D match, TRBD2 (6 bases). The CDR3 sequence is 14 residues long. Trimming took 0 bases from V and 10 from J, leaving 13 bases between them. This chain's CDR3 is CASSLALGGSEQFF. The CDR3 nucleotides are TGTGCCAGCAGTTTAGCGCTTGGGGGGTCGGAGCAGTTCTTC.

This clonotype has ten or more counts. V usage is TRBV10-1 and J usage is TRBJ2-7; D possibly corresponds to TRBD2 (6 bases). The germline V and J ends were trimmed by 3 bases and 6 bases, with 9 bases remaining between them. CDR1 WNHNN and CDR2 SYGVQD come from the germline V gene (reference sequence). This CDR3 contains 12 residues. The CDR3 sequence: CASSDKGGEQYF. Written as DNA, the CDR3 is TGCGCCAGCAGTGACAAGGGAGGCGAGCAGTACTTC.

Ten or more counts support this clonotype. The CDR3: CASSLQGADTQYF. CDR3 in DNA: TGTGCCAGCAGCCTACAGGGGGCAGATACGCAGTATTTT. The chain is built from TRBV12-3 or TRBV12-4 and TRBJ2-3; 8 positions agree with TRBD1. Losses at the gene ends were 6 bases for V and 4 bases for J; bases not matched to a gene: 3. The CDR3 spans 13 residues.

V gene TRBV27 combines with J gene TRBJ1-1, with 12 nucleotides matching TRBD1. Germline V lookup: CDR1 MNHEY, CDR2 SMNVEV (reference sequence). The V segment lost 6 bases and the J segment 11 bases; nucleotides outside the gene matches: 10. This CDR3 comprises 14 residues. The CDR3 sequence is CASRLRDRGLGAFF. CDR3 bases: TGTGCCAGCAGACTCCGGGACAGGGGGCTTGGCGCTTTCTTT.

Concerning this clonotype: In this CDR3 the conserved last residue, phenylalanine or tryptophan, is missing, so a read error is likely. The chain recombines TRBV6-1 with TRBJ2-7; D remains unclear. V lost 2 bases and J lost 0, with 8 bases in between. Germline CDR1 is MNHNS and CDR2 is SASEGT. The CDR3 spans 14 residues. The CDR3 nucleotides are TGTGCCAGCAGTGAATTGCTCAGCTCCTACGAGCAGTACATC. It encodes CASSELLSSYEQYI.

In its sample, this clonotype was seen many times. This rearrangement joins TRBV20-1 to TRBJ2-3, with D perhaps TRBD2 (5 bases). This CDR3 is 15 amino acids long. CDR1 DFQATT and CDR2 SNEGSKA come from the germline V gene (reference sequence). V shed 1 base and J shed 0 bases, with 11 bases lying between them. In DNA, the CDR3 is TGCAGTGCTAGAGTCGGCGGGCTTAGCACAGATACGCAGTATTTT. It codes for CSARVGGLSTDTQYF.

The J gene is TRBJ2-1, the V gene TRBV9; no firm D call. V was clipped by 3 bases and J by 8 bases, with 12 bases between them. The length of the CDR3 is 13 residues. Germline V gene sequence: CDR1 SGDLS, CDR2 YYNGEE. The DNA for the CDR3 is TGTGCCAGCAGCGAATGGACCGGCGATGAGCAGTTCTTC. Translated, it gives CASSEWTGDEQFF.

This clonotype was observed many times. The V call is TRBV2, the J call TRBJ2-5; TRBD1 aligns across 7 bases. V lost 10 bases and J lost 2; bases outside the gene matches: 7. The germline gives CDR1 SNHLY, CDR2 FYNNEI. CDR3 length: 13 residues. The CDR3 is CATTGQPQETQYF. CDR3 sequence (DNA): TGTGCCACTACGGGACAGCCTCAAGAGACCCAGTACTTC.

This clonotype was recorded at least ten times. V usage is TRBV20-1 and J usage is TRBJ2-2; no clear D gene. The CDR3 extends over 16 amino acids. CDR1 is DFQATT, CDR2 SNEGSKA, per germline (reference sequence). The V end lost 0 bases, the J end lost 3 bases, and 14 bases lay between the germline ends. CDR3 bases: TGCAGTGCTAGAGAGGGCGGCCGCGGTGACACCGGGGAGCTGTTTTTT. It specifies CSAREGGRGDTGELFF.

This clonotype occurred a few times. The rearrangement joins TRBV10-3 to TRBJ1-2; D call uncertain. Trimming took off 7 bases at V and 0 bases at J, with 6 bases between the two ends. This CDR3 comprises 12 residues. Germline CDR1 ENHRY, CDR2 SYGVKD. The CDR3 reads CAITSPNYGYTF. The CDR3 DNA reads TGTGCCATCACCTCTCCTAACTATGGCTACACCTTC.

This clonotype was found many times. Compared with germline, one end of the junction differs, possibly owing to a read error. The genes are TRBV13 and TRBJ1-1, with 9 bases that match TRBD1. The V gene's germline CDR1 is PRHDT and CDR2 FYEKMQ (reference sequence). This CDR3 has 12 residues. DNA for the CDR3: TGTGCCAGCAGCCTAAAAACGGGACAGGGAGTCTTT. This encodes CASSLKTGQGVF.

V gene TRBV6-2 or TRBV6-3 combines with J gene TRBJ2-7; 8 nucleotides align to TRBD2. CDR1 and CDR2 from the germline V gene are MNHEY and SVGEGT. The CDR3 has 15 residues. The V gene end was trimmed by 4 bases and the J gene end by 2 bases; junction bases not matched to a gene: 7. The CDR3 DNA reads as TGTGCCAGCAGTTCCCTTGCGGGGGGAACCTACGAGCAGTACTTC. Translating gives CASSSLAGGTYEQYF.

This clonotype was counted only a few times. The chain has TRBV6-6 and TRBJ1-6; D remains ambiguous. V was pared by 6 bases and J by 0 bases, with 6 bases between. The CDR3 runs to 14 residues. In germline, CDR1 is MNHNY, CDR2 SVGAGI (reference sequence). In DNA, the CDR3 is TGTGCCAGCAGGGTCGGCTCCTATAATTCACCCCTCCACTTT. It yields the protein CASRVGSYNSPLHF.

This clonotype came up many times. This chain links TRBV10-3 with TRBJ2-3, with TRBD1 matching over 11 bases. The CDR3 has 15 residues. Germline lookup yields CDR1 ENHRY and CDR2 SYGVKD. V gave up 6 bases and J gave up 4 bases; unmatched junction bases: 6. The CDR3 spells CAIRWDRGIADTQYF. The DNA of the CDR3 is TGTGCCATCAGATGGGACAGGGGGATCGCAGATACGCAGTATTTT.

This clonotype has ten or more counts. J is TRBJ2-3 and V is TRBV24-1, with 12 nucleotides matching TRBD2. Per the germline V gene, CDR1 is KGHDR and CDR2 is SFDVKD. Losses at the gene ends were 10 bases for V and 4 bases for J; bases not matched to a gene: 8. The CDR3 spans 15 residues. The CDR3 region is CATSRGLAGSDTQYF. In DNA, the CDR3 is TGTGCCACTTCCCGAGGACTAGCGGGATCAGATACGCAGTATTTT.

This clonotype occurred many times. The rearrangement links TRBV6-5 to TRBJ2-7, with D hard to call. The V and J ends lost 2 bases and 3 bases respectively, with 14 bases between them. CDR3 length: 15 residues. Germline CDR1 and CDR2: MNHEY and SVGAGI. The CDR3 region has the DNA TGTGCCAGCAGTTACGGACGCCTATTGGGCTACGAGCAGTACTTC. The encoded protein is CASSYGRLLGYEQYF.

This clonotype turned up a few times. V is TRBV7-9 and J is TRBJ2-3; D might be TRBD2 (6 bases). CDR3 length: 15 amino acids. V gave up 6 bases and J gave up 4 bases, with 17 bases separating them. The germline CDR1 and CDR2 sequences are SEHNR and FQNEAQ (reference sequence). The DNA for the CDR3 is TGTGCCAGCAGTCTTCGGCGGGATGGAGCAGATACGCAGTATTTT. As protein: CASSLRRDGADTQYF. Full variable domain (remainder filled in from reference TRBV7-9 and TRBJ2-3): DTGVSQNPRHKITKRGQNVTFRCDPISEHNRLYWYRQTLGQGPEFLTYFQNEAQLEKSRLLSDRFSAERPKGSFSTLEIQRTEQGDSAMYLCASSLRRDGADTQYFGPGTRLTVL.

The gene calls are TRBV3-1 and TRBJ2-3; 8 bases match TRBD2. Germline assignment: CDR1 LGHDT and CDR2 YNNKEL (reference sequence). After removal of 2 bases from V and 4 bases from J, the junction contained 8 bases not matched to a gene. The CDR3 is made up of 16 amino acids. CDR3 sequence: CASSQLAGCLSDTQYF. The CDR3 DNA reads as TGTGCCAGCAGCCAATTAGCGGGATGTTTGTCAGATACGCAGTATTTT.

The table lists this clonotype with many counts. The rearrangement joins TRBV7-2 to TRBJ2-6, with D unclear. V was clipped by 8 bases and J by 0 bases, with 11 bases between them. The CDR3 totals 15 residues. Looked up from germline, CDR1 is SGHTA and CDR2 is FQGNSA. Written as DNA, the CDR3 is TGTGCCAGCGGCACCATGAGCTCTGGGGCCAACGTCCTGACTTTC. This translates into CASGTMSSGANVLTF.

This clonotype was found many times. The chain combines TRBV29-1 with TRBJ2-3; 12 nucleotides line up with TRBD2. Trimming at V came to 6 bases and at J to 3 bases, leaving 7 bases not matched to a gene. Germline loops: CDR1 SQVTM, CDR2 ANQGSEA. The length of the CDR3 is 15 residues. The CDR3 spells CSVLTGLAGTDTQYF. The CDR3 region has the DNA TGCAGCGTCCTTACTGGACTAGCGGGGACAGATACGCAGTATTTT.

This clonotype has a count of ten or more. J is TRBJ1-1 and V is TRBV6-2 or TRBV6-3; D is unclear. The CDR3 has 14 residues. Germline CDR1 is MNHEY and CDR2 is SVGEGT. V dropped 7 bases and J dropped 0 bases, with 12 bases sitting between them. The CDR3, as DNA: TGTGCCAGCAAGCTCGGGCGGGTGAACACTGAAGCTTTCTTT. Its protein product is CASKLGRVNTEAFF.